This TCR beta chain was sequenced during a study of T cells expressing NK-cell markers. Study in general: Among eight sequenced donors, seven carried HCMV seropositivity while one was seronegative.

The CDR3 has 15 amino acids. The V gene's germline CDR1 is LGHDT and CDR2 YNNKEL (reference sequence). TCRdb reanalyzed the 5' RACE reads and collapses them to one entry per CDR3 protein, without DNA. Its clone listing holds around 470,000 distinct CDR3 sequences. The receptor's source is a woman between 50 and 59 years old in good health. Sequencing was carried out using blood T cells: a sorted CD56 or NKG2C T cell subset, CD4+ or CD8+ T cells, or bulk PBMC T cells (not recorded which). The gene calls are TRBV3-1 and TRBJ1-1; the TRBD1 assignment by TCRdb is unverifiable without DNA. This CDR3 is CASSHKTGGGTEAFF. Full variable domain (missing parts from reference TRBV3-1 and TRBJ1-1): DTAVSQTPKYLVTQMGNDKSIKCEQNLGHDTMYWYKQDSKKFLKIMFSYNNKELIINETVPNRFSPKSPDKAHLNLHINSLELGDSAVYFCASSHKTGGGTEAFFGQGTRLTVV.